This entry describes one T cell receptor (beta chain). No antigen is known for it. TCRdb reprocessed the 5' RACE reads and keeps a single row for each CDR3 protein, giving no DNA. The table gives some 160,000 distinct CDR3 sequences; the top ten clones make up 7.4% of it. The data were obtained in a study of monozygotic twins with inflammatory bowel disease. Points from the study as a whole: The existence of one strong signal or clonotype linked to IBD lacked support. IBD patients showed reduced TCRbeta diversity (inverse Simpson) versus healthy co-twins. Twin pairs that were concordant did not differ from discordant pairs in repertoire similarity, possibly from limited power.

CDR3 length: 17 amino acids. Germline CDR1 and CDR2: MGHRA and YSYEKL. The chain is built from TRBV4-1 and TRBJ2-7; TCRdb's D gene call, TRBD1, goes unchecked for lack of DNA. The sequencing input was blood. The TCR comes from a human donor with ulcerative colitis or Crohn's disease, or a healthy co-twin of an affected twin (not recorded which). The CDR3 reads CASSPQLTGEIPYEQYF.